Shown below are 10 T cell receptor beta chains from a single sample sequenced in a study of T cell changes during pregnancy in multiple sclerosis. Using immunoSEQ multiplex PCR, the repertoire was profiled, and TCRdb retains in-frame clones only, with some absent. This table holds 12,000 or so clones, roughly 84% found once. Sequencing used CD8+ T cells from peripheral blood mononuclear cells, obtained after pregnancy. Receptor source: a female donor in good health, enrolled as a control in a pregnancy study.

The chain has TRBV7-8 and TRBJ2-7; D is unresolved. V was trimmed by 7 bases and J by 7 bases, leaving 17 bases between them. The CDR3 length is 13 residues. Germline CDR1 is SGHVS and CDR2 is FQNEAQ. CDR3 bases: TGTGCCAGCACCAACAGAGCCGGCTGGGAGCAGTACTTC. Translating it yields CASTNRAGWEQYF.

This chain joins TRBV18 and TRBJ2-1, with 7 bases fitting TRBD2. Germline values: CDR1 KGHSH, CDR2 LQKENI. With V trimmed by 8 bases and J by 8 bases, 15 bases remained unmatched. The CDR3 loop spans 15 amino acids. As DNA, the CDR3 is TGTGCCAGCCCTAGGGTAGCGGGCCCTGGGGATGAGCAGTTCTTC. As protein: CASPRVAGPGDEQFF. The full variable domain, rest sourced from reference TRBV18 and TRBJ2-1, is NAGVMQNPRHLVRRRGQEARLRCSPMKGHSHVYWYRQLPEEGLKFMVYLQKENIIDESGMPKERFSAEFPKEGPSILRIQQVVRGDSAAYFCASPRVAGPGDEQFFGPGTRLTVL.

This clone occurred once. The chain couples TRBV6-5 to TRBJ2-1, with D perhaps matching TRBD1 (6 bases). Germline CDR1 MNHEY, CDR2 SVGAGI. This CDR3 is built from 13 residues. Trimming removed 2 bases at V and 8 bases at J, with 10 bases between. CDR3 DNA: TGTGCCAGCAGTTACCTGGGGGCCCATGAGCAGTTCTTC. This codes for CASSYLGAHEQFF.

This sequence joins TRBV28 and TRBJ2-7; 8 nucleotides align to TRBD2. This CDR3 is built from 14 residues. Germline assignment: CDR1 MDHEN and CDR2 SYDVKM. V was pared by 1 base and J by 5 bases, with 4 bases of the junction left unmatched. The CDR3 nucleotides read TGTGCCAGCAGTTTATCCGGGGGGGTGAACGAGCAGTACTTC. Protein: CASSLSGGVNEQYF.

The genes are TRBV4-3 and TRBJ1-4; unclear D gene. Trimming left V 4 bases short and J 5 bases short, with 14 bases between. The CDR3 has 15 residues. Germline V gives CDR1 LGHNA, CDR2 YSLEER. In nucleotides, the CDR3 is TGCGCCAGCAGCCCCTCTCCGGGGAGGAATGAAAAACTGTTTTTT. Its protein is CASSPSPGRNEKLFF.

This clone has only a few counts. The chain employs TRBV4-3 and TRBJ2-7, with D possibly being TRBD2 (6 bases). The germline gives CDR1 LGHNA, CDR2 YSLEER. Trimming pared 2 bases from V and 3 bases from J, leaving 17 bases between. The CDR3 spans 16 residues. The chain's CDR3 is CASSQRASDTGYEQYF. The CDR3, as DNA: TGCGCCAGCAGCCAACGGGCTAGCGATACTGGCTACGAGCAGTACTTC.

The chain is built from TRBV19 and TRBJ2-1; 9 bases line up with TRBD2. The CDR3 totals 15 residues. J gave up 4 bases and V 6 bases, and 7 bases lay outside the gene matches. Per the germline V gene, CDR1 is LNHDA and CDR2 is SQIVND (reference sequence). Here the CDR3 reads CASSLTSGDYNEQFF. CDR3 DNA sequence: TGTGCCAGTAGCCTGACTAGCGGAGATTACAATGAGCAGTTCTTC.

This clone has more than one count but fewer than ten. The chain carries TRBV6-4 and TRBJ2-3; 14 bases are a match to TRBD2. J was trimmed by 3 bases and V by 3 bases; bases with no gene match: 2. Germline CDR1 reads MRHNA; CDR2 reads SNTAGT. CDR3 length equals 16 residues. CDR3 DNA: TGTGCCAGCAGTGAAGGGACTAGCGGGGGAACAGATACGCAGTATTTT. It is translated as CASSEGTSGGTDTQYF.

The V call is TRBV15, the J call TRBJ2-1; 12 nucleotides agree with TRBD2. The J segment lost 10 bases and the V segment lost 2 bases, leaving 6 bases of the junction unmatched. The CDR3 spans 15 residues. Looked up from germline, CDR1 is LNHNV and CDR2 is YYDKDF (reference sequence). CDR3 sequence reads: CATSRRLAGEREQFF. Here the CDR3 DNA reads TGTGCCACCAGCAGAAGACTAGCGGGGGAGCGGGAGCAGTTCTTC.

The table lists this clone with a count of one. The chain uses TRBV7-6 and TRBJ1-4, with TRBD1 identical over 7 bases. This CDR3 is built from 15 residues. V dropped 3 bases and J dropped 9; count of bases not matched to a gene: 10. Germline V gives CDR1 SGHVS, CDR2 FNYEAQ. The CDR3 DNA reads as TGTGCCAGCAGCTTCGGAGGAGGGGGCACACAAAAACTGTTTTTT. Translated: CASSFGGGGTQKLFF.